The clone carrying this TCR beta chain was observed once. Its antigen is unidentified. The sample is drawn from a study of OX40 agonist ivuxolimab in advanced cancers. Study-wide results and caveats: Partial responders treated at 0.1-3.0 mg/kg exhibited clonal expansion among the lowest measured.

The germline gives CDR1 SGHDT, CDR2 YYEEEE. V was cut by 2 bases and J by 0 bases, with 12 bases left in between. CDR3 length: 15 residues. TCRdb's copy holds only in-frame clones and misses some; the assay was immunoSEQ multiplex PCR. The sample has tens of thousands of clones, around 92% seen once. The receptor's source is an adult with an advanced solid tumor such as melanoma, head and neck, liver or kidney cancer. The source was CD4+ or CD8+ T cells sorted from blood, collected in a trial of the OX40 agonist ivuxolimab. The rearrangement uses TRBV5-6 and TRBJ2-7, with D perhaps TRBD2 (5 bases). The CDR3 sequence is CASSFGVVSSYEQYF. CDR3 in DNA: TGTGCCAGCAGCTTCGGGGTGGTCAGCTCCTACGAGCAGTACTTC.